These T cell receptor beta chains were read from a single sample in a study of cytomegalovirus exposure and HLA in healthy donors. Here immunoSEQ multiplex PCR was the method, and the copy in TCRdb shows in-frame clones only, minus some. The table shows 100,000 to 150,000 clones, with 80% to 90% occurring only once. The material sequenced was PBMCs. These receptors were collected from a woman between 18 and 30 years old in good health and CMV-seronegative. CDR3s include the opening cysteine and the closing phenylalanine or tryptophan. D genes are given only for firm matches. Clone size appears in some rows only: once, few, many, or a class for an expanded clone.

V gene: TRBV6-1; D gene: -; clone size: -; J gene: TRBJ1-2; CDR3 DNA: TGTGCCAGCAGTGAAAACCAGGGAGGCTATGGCTACACCTTC; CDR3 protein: CASSENQGGYGYTF
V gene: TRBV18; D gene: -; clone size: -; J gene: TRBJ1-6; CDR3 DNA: TGTGCCAGCTCACCCTGGGTCGGGGGTAATTCACCCCTCCACTTT; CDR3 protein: CASSPWVGGNSPLHF
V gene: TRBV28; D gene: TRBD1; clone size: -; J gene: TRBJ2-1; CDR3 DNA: TGTGCCAGCAGTTTCTTCGGACAGGGCCAAAAGCAGTTCTTC; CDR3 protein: CASSFFGQGQKQFF
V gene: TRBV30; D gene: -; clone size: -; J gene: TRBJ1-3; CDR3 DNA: TGTGCCTGGAGTATTGGAGGTCACTCTGGAAACACCATATATTTT; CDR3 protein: CAWSIGGHSGNTIYF
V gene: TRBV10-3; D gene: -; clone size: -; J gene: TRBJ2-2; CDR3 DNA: TGTGCCATCAGGGAGACCCTCGGCGGGGAGCTGTTTTTT; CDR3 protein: CAIRETLGGELFF
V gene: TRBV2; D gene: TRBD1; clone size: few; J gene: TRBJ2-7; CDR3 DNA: TGTGCCAGCAGTATAGGGGGCTTAAGCCACGAGCAGTACTTC; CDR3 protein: CASSIGGLSHEQYF
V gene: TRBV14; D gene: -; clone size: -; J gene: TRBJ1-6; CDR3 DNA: TGTGCCAGCAGCCACGGACAGAAGGATTCACCCCTCCACTTT; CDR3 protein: CASSHGQKDSPLHF
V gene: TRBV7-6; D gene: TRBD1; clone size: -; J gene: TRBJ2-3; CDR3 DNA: TGTGCCAGCAGCTTAGGGACAGGGTGGTATTTT; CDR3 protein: CASSLGTGWYF
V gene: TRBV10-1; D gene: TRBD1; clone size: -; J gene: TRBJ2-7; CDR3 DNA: TGCGCCAGCAGTGAGCACTCCGGGACAGGGTTTGGGCAGTACTTC; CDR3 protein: CASSEHSGTGFGQYF
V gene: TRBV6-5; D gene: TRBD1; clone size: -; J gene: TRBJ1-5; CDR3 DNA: TGTGCCAGCAGTCCCGACAGGGGTAGCAATCAGCCCCAGCATTTT; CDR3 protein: CASSPDRGSNQPQHF
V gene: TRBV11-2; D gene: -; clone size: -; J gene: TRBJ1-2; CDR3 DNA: TGTGCCAGCAGCTTAGACCGAGGAGGGAACTATGGCTACACCTTC; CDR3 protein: CASSLDRGGNYGYTF
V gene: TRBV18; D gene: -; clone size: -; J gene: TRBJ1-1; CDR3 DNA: TGTGCCAGCGTAGACGGCAGGGGAAGCACTGAAGCTTTCTTT; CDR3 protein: CASVDGRGSTEAFF
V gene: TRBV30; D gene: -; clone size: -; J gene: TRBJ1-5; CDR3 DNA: TGTGCCTGGACCCAGGGAAATCAGCCCCAGCATTTT; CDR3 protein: CAWTQGNQPQHF
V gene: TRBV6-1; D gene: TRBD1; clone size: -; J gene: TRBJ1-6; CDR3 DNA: TGTGCCGGGACGGACAGGCCGATAAATTCACCCCTCCACTTT; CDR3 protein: CAGTDRPINSPLHF
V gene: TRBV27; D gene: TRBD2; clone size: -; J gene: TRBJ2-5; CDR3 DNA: TGTGCCAGCAGTCCCCTAGCGGGATCCCACCCTCAAGAGACCCAGTACTTC; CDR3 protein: CASSPLAGSHPQETQYF
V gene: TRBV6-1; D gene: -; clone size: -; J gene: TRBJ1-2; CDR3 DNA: TGTGCCACCCACGTCGACACTCGCTATGGCTACACCTTC; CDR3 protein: CATHVDTRYGYTF
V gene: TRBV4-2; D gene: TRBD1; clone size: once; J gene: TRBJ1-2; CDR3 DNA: TGTGCCAGCAGCCAAGAGTATCCACAGGGGGCCGGCTATGGCTACACCTTC; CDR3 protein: CASSQEYPQGAGYGYTF
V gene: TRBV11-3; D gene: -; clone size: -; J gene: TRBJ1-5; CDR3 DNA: TGTGCCAGCAGCTTTAGCGGAAAGTGTCAGCCCCAGCATTTT; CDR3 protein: CASSFSGKCQPQHF
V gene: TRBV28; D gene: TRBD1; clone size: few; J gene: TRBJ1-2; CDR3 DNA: TGTGCCAGCAGTACGCCCCGGGACAGTCACTATGGCTACACCTTC; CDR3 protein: CASSTPRDSHYGYTF
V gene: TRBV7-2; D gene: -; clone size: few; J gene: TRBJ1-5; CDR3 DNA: TGTGCCAGCAGCTTTCCGGGGGGCAGGTTCACTCAGCCCCAGCATTTT; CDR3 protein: CASSFPGGRFTQPQHF
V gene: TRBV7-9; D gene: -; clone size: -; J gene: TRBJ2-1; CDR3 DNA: TGTGCCAGCAGCTTAGTAGGGGAGGCCTCCTACAATGAGCAGTTCTTC; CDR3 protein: CASSLVGEASYNEQFF
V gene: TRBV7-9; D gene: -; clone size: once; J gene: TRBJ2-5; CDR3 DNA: TGTGCCAGCAGCTTAGTTCGGGGTTCAGAGACCCAGTACTTC; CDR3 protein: CASSLVRGSETQYF
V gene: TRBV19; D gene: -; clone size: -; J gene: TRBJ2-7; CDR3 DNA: TGTGCCAGTAGTACCAACAGGGCCTACGAGCAGTACTTC; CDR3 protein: CASSTNRAYEQYF
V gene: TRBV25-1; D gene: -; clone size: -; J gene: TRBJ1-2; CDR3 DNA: TGTGCCAGCAGTGACTTGGAAGGGGATGGCTACACCTTC; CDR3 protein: CASSDLEGDGYTF
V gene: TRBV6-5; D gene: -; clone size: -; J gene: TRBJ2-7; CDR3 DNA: TGTGCCAGCAGTCCGCTGGGGGGATACGAGCAGTACTTC; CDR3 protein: CASSPLGGYEQYF
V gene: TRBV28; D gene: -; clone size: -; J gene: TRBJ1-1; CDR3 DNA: TGTGCCAGCAGTGCGAGCGGGGCGTCCACTGAAGCTTTCTTT; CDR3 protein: CASSASGASTEAFF
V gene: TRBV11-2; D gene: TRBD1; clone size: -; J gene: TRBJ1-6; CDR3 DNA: TGTGCCAGCAGCATGGACAGAGGGGGCGCTAATTCACCCCTCCACTTT; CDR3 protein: CASSMDRGGANSPLHF
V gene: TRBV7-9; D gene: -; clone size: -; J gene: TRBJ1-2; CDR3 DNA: TGTGCCAGCAGCTTAGTCATGGAGGTGAGCTATGGCTACACCTTC; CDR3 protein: CASSLVMEVSYGYTF
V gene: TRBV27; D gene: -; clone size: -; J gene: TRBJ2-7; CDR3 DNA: TGTGCCAGCAGTTTATCTCCCAGAGGGTACGAGCAGTACTTC; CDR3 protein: CASSLSPRGYEQYF
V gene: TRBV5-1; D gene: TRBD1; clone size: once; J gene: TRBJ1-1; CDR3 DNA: TGCGCCAGCAGCTCTGGGACAGTCGGAACTGAAGCTTTCTTT; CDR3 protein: CASSSGTVGTEAFF
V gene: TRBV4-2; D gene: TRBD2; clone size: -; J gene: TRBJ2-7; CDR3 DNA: TGTGCCAGCAGCGAACAAACTAGCGGGAGGAGCGAGCAGTACTTC; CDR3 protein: CASSEQTSGRSEQYF
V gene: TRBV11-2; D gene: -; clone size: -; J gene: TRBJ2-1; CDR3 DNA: TGTGCCAGCAGCTATGAGGTCAATGAGCAGTTCTTC; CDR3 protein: CASSYEVNEQFF
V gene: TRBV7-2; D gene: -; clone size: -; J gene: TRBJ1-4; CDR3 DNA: TGTGCCAGCAGCTTAGAGGTCCGGGGAAAACTGTTTTTT; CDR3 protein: CASSLEVRGKLFF
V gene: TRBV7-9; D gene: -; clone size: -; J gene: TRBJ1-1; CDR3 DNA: TGTGCCAGCAGCGACACCACAGGGCAGGAAGCTTTCTTT; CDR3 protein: CASSDTTGQEAFF
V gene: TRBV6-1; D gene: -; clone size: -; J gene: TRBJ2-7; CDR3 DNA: TGTGCCAGCAGTTCCTCCCTTTACGAGCAGTACTTC; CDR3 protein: CASSSSLYEQYF
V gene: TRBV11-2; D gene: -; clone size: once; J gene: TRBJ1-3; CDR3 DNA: TGTGCCAGCAGCTCTAACGGGGCTGGAAACACCATATATTTT; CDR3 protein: CASSSNGAGNTIYF
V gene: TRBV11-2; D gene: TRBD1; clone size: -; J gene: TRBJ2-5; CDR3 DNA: TGTGCCAGCAGCTCTTGGGACAGGGGGCAAGAGACCCAGTACTTC; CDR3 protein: CASSSWDRGQETQYF
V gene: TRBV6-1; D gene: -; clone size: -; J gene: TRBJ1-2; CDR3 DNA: TGTGCCACCTCAAACTCAGGGCCCCTCTATGGCTACACCTTC; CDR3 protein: CATSNSGPLYGYTF
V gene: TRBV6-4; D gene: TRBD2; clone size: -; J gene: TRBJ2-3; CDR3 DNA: TGTGCCAGCAGTCTAACTAGCGGTTCCACAGATACGCAGTATTTT; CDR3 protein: CASSLTSGSTDTQYF
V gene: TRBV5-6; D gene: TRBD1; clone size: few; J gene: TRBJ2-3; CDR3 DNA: TGTGCCAGCAGCTTGGGCGACAGGGGGCCCACAGATACGCAGTATTTT; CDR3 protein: CASSLGDRGPTDTQYF
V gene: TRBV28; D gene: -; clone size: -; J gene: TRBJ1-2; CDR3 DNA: TGTGCCAGCAGTTCGGGGGACCCCTATGGCTACACCTTC; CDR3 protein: CASSSGDPYGYTF
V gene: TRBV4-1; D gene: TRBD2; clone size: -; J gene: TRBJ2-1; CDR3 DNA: TGCGCCAGCAGCCAAGAGGCTAGCGGGGGCTCCTACAATGAGCAGTTCTTC; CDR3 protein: CASSQEASGGSYNEQFF
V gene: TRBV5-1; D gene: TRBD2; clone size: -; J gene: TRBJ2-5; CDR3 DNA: TGCGCCAGCAGCTTGGCGTTAGCGGGGGAGACCCAGTACTTC; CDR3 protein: CASSLALAGETQYF
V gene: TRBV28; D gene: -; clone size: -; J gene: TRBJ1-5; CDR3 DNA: TGTGCCAGCAGCCGGACAGATGAGCCCCAGCATTTT; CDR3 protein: CASSRTDEPQHF
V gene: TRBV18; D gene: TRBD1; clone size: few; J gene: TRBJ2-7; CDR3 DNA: TGTGCCAGCTCACCGGGACAGGGGCGTAACGAGCAGTACTTC; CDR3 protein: CASSPGQGRNEQYF
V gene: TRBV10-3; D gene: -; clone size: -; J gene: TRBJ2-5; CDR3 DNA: TGTGCCATCAGTGAGCCCGACAGCTCGGAAGAAGAGACCCAGTACTTC; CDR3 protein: CAISEPDSSEEETQYF
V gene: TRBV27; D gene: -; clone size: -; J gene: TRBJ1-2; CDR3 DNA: TGTGCCACTGGGGGGACTTATGGCTACACCTTC; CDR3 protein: CATGGTYGYTF
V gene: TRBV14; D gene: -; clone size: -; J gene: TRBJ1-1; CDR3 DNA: TGTGCCAGCAGCAGACAGGCGAACACTGAAGCTTTCTTT; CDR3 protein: CASSRQANTEAFF
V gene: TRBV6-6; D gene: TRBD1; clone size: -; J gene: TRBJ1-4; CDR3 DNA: TGTGCCAGCAGCCGGGGACAGGGGGGTGAAAAACTGTTTTTT; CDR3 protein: CASSRGQGGEKLFF
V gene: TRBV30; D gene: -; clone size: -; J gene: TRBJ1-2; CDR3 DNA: TGTGCCTGGAGTGTACGGAGATTTTCTGGCTACACCTTC; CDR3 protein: CAWSVRRFSGYTF
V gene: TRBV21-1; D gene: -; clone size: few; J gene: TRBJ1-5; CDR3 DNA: TGTGCCAGCAGCAGGGCGCGGGACAGGGCTGCTCAGCCCCAGCATTTT; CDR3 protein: CASSRARDRAAQPQHF
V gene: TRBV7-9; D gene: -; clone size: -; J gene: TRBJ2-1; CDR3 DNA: TGTGCCAGCAGCTTAGACCGGCAGGGGCGGCAGTTCTTC; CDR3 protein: CASSLDRQGRQFF
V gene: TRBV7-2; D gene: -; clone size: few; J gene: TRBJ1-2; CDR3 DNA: TGTGCCAGCAGCTTCTCCTCCGGGACACCGTATGGCTACACCTTC; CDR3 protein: CASSFSSGTPYGYTF
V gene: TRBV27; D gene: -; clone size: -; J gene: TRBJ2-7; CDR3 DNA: TGTGCCAGCGGATCCCTCCGCGGTACGGGTTACGAGCAGTACTTC; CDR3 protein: CASGSLRGTGYEQYF